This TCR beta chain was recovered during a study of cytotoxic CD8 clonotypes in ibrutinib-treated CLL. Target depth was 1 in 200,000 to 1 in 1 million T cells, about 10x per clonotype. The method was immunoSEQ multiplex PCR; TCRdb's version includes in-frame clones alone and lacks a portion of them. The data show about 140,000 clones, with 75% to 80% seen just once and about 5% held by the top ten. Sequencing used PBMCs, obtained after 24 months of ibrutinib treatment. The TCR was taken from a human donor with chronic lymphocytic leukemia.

The CDR3 DNA reads TGTGCCAGCAGCACCGGGGGGGATACGCAGTATTTT. This gives the protein CASSTGGDTQYF. The V call is TRBV28, the J call TRBJ2-3; 7 nucleotides align to TRBD2. The trim removed 6 bases at V and 6 bases at J, leaving 3 bases unmatched. The germline V gene encodes CDR1 MDHEN and CDR2 SYDVKM. The CDR3 runs to 12 residues.